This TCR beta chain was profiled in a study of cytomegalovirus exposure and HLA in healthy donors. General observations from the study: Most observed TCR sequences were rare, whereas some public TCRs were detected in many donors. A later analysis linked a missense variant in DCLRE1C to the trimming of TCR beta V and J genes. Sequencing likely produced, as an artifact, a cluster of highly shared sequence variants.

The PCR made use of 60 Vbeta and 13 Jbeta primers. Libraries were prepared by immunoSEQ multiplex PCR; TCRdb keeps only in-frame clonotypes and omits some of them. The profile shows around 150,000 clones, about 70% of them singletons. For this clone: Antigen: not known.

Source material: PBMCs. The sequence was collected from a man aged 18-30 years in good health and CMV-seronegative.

The CDR3 DNA follows: TGCGCCAGCAGACGGGACAGCTACGAGCAGTACTTC. Protein product: CASRRDSYEQYF. The V and J genes are TRBV5-1 and TRBJ2-7; 7 positions agree with TRBD1. The CDR3 has 12 amino acids. Per germline, CDR1 SGHRS and CDR2 YFSETQ. V lost 5 bases, J lost 3 bases, and 2 bases stayed unmatched. Combining the CDR3 with reference TRBV5-1 and TRBJ2-7 gives the whole variable domain KAGVTQTPRYLIKTRGQQVTLSCSPISGHRSVSWYQQTPGQGLQFLFEYFSETQRNKGNFPGRFSGRQFSNSRSEMNVSTLELGDSALYLCASRRDSYEQYFGPGTRLTVT.